The next 10 T cell receptor beta chains were all read from a single sample in a study of blood T cells in healthy people across ages. Together with a sample-barcoded 5' primer, a J-beta primer mix was included in a second PCR lasting roughly 6 to 12 cycles. TCRdb reanalysed the 5' RACE reads using MiXCR and keeps one entry per CDR3 protein. The sample lists about 970,000 distinct CDR3 sequences; roughly 51% were seen once. Sequencing was carried out using blood. The receptors here all came from a woman in her sixties or seventies in good health.

The chain couples TRBV4-1 to TRBJ2-3; D might be TRBD1 (6 bases). From germline, CDR1 is MGHRA and CDR2 YSYEKL. The CDR3 consists of 17 residues. V was cut by 4 bases and J by 3 bases, with 20 bases left in between. The CDR3 nucleotides read TGCGCCAGCAGCCTCGCTTCCCAGGGGTTTCGGACAGATACGCAGTATTTT. Translated: CASSLASQGFRTDTQYF.

The chain uses TRBV18 and TRBJ2-7; TRBD1 aligns across 7 bases. The CDR3 has 15 amino acids. Looked up from germline, CDR1 is KGHSH and CDR2 is LQKENI. V shed 2 bases, J shed 2 bases, and the junction held 6 bases outside the gene matches. The CDR3 reads CASSPDREKTYEQYF. DNA of the CDR3: TGTGCCAGCTCACCAGACAGGGAGAAAACCTACGAGCAGTACTTC.

This sequence joins TRBV6-2 or TRBV6-3 and TRBJ1-6, with 7 bases matching TRBD1. Germline trimming cut 5 bases from V and 6 bases from J; bases unmatched to any gene: 7. The CDR3 sequence is 15 residues long. The V gene's germline CDR1 is MNHEY and CDR2 SVGEGT. As DNA, the CDR3 is TGTGCCAGCAGTGCGACCCGGGACAGTAATTCACCCCTCCACTTT. It codes for CASSATRDSNSPLHF.

The rearrangement joins TRBV4-2 to TRBJ2-1, with 8 nucleotides matching TRBD2. CDR1 is LGHNA and CDR2 is YNFKEQ in the germline V gene. The junction had 15 bases not matched to a gene; V was cut back by 2 bases and J by 6 bases. The CDR3 extends over 18 amino acids. The CDR3 DNA reads TGTGCCAGCAGCCAATTTTGGACTAGCTCCACTGGGGCCAATGAGCAGTTCTTC. This gives the protein CASSQFWTSSTGANEQFF.

This chain joins TRBV5-1 and TRBJ2-3, with unresolved D. Germline V CDR1 and CDR2: SGHRS, YFSETQ. This CDR3 is 12 amino acids long. The ends were cut back, 5 bases at V and 6 bases at J, with 10 bases in the middle. The CDR3 spells CASRLEEDTQYF. The CDR3 bases are TGCGCCAGCAGATTAGAGGAGGATACGCAGTATTTT.

The chain uses TRBV6-5 and TRBJ1-2, with D uncertain. The CDR3 spans 12 residues. Germline V CDR1 and CDR2: MNHEY, SVGAGI. Trimming pared 8 bases from V and 8 bases from J, leaving 15 bases between. In DNA, the CDR3 is TGTGCCAGCCTCACTTGGGCGGGGGGCTACACCTTC. It specifies CASLTWAGGYTF.

This chain connects TRBV7-2 to TRBJ2-5, with D unclear. The CDR3 length is 14 residues. The germline V gene has CDR1 SGHTA and CDR2 FQGNSA. V lost 5 bases and J lost 1, with 11 bases in between. The CDR3 coding sequence is TGTGCCAGCAGCGTCGGGCGGACCCAAGAGACCCAGTACTTC. It is translated as CASSVGRTQETQYF. Variable domain in full (rest from reference TRBV7-2 and TRBJ2-5): GAGVSQSPSNKVTEKGKDVELRCDPISGHTALYWYRQSLGQGLEFLIYFQGNSAPDKSGLPSDRFSAERTGGSVSTLTIQRTQQEDSAVYLCASSVGRTQETQYFGPGTRLLVL.

The chain joins TRBV6-1 to TRBJ2-7; no firm D call. This CDR3 is 13 amino acids long. CDR1 MNHNS and CDR2 SASEGT come from the germline V gene. V lost 3 bases to trimming and J lost 4 bases, with 10 bases between them. This chain's CDR3 is CASSDERGYEQYF. In DNA, the CDR3 is TGTGCCAGCAGTGATGAACGAGGTTACGAGCAGTACTTC.

The genes are TRBV5-1 and TRBJ1-2; D is ambiguous. The CDR3 spans 15 residues. Trimming took off 4 bases at V and 2 bases at J, with 15 bases between the two ends. From germline, CDR1 is SGHRS and CDR2 YFSETQ. The CDR3 reads CASSTGFGENYGYTF. The CDR3, as DNA: TGCGCCAGCAGCACGGGGTTTGGGGAGAACTATGGCTACACCTTC.

This chain uses TRBV18 with TRBJ2-1; tentatively, D is TRBD1 or TRBD2 (7 bases each). Germline CDR1 reads KGHSH; CDR2 reads LQKENI. This CDR3 is built from 16 residues. Trimming took off 3 bases at V and 3 bases at J, with 15 bases between the two ends. DNA of the CDR3: TGTGCCAGCTCACCTGAGGGGGCGGGAGTCTACAATGAGCAGTTCTTC. Residues: CASSPEGAGVYNEQFF. The entire variable domain, with the rest obtained from reference TRBV18 and TRBJ2-1, is as follows: NAGVMQNPRHLVRRRGQEARLRCSPMKGHSHVYWYRQLPEEGLKFMVYLQKENIIDESGMPKERFSAEFPKEGPSILRIQQVVRGDSAAYFCASSPEGAGVYNEQFFGPGTRLTVL.